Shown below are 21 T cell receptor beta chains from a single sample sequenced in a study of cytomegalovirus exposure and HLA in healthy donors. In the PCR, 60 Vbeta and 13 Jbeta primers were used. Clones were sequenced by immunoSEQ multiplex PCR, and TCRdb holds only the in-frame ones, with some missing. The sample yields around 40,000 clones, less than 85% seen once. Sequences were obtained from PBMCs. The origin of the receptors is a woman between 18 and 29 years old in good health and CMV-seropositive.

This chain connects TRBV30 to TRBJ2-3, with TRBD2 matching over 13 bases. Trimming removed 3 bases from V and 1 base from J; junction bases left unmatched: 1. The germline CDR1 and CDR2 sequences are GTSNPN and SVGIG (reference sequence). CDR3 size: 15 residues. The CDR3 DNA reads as TGTGCCTGGAGGGGGACTAGCGGGGGCACAGATACGCAGTATTTT. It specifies CAWRGTSGGTDTQYF.

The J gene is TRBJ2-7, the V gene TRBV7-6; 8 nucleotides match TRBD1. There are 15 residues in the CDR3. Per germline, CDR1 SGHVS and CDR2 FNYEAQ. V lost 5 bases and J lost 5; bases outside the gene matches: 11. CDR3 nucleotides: TGTGCCAGCAGCCGTATACAATCAGGGGGCAACGAGCAGTACTTC. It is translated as CASSRIQSGGNEQYF.

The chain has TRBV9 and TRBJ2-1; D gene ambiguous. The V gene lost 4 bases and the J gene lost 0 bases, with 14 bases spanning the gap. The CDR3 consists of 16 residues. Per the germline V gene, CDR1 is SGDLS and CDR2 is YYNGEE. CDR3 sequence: CASSPHALSSYNEQFF. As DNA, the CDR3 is TGTGCCAGCAGCCCCCATGCCCTCAGCTCCTACAATGAGCAGTTCTTC.

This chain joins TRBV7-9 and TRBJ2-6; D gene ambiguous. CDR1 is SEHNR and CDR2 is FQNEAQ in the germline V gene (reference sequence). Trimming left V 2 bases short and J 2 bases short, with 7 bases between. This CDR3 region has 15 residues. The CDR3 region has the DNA TGTGCCAGCAGCTTACAGGTTCCTGGGGCCAACGTCCTGACTTTC. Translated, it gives CASSLQVPGANVLTF.

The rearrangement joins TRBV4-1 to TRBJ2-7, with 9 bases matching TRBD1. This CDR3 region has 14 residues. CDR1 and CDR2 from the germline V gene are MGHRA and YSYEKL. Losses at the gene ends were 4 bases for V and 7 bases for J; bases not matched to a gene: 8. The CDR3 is CASSPGQGPLEQYF. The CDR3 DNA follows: TGCGCCAGCAGCCCGGGACAGGGCCCGTTGGAGCAGTACTTC.

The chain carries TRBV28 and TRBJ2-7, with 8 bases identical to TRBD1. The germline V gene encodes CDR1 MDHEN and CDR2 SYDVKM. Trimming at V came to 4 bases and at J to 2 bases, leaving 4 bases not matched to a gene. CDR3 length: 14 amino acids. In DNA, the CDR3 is TGTGCCAGCAGTTCAGGGACAGGTACCTACGAGCAGTACTTC. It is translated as CASSSGTGTYEQYF. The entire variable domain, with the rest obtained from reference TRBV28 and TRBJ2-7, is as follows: DVKVTQSSRYLVKRTGEKVFLECVQDMDHENMFWYRQDPGLGLRLIYFSYDVKMKEKGDIPEGYSVSREKKERFSLILESASTNQTSMYLCASSSGTGTYEQYFGPGTRLTVT.

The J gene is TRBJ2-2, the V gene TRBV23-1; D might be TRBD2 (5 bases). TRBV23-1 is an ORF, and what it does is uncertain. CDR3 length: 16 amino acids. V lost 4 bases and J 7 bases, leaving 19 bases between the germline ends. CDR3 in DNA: TGCGCCAGCAGTCCCCAGACCGGGGAGTTCAGCGGGGAGCTGTTTTTT. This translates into CASSPQTGEFSGELFF.

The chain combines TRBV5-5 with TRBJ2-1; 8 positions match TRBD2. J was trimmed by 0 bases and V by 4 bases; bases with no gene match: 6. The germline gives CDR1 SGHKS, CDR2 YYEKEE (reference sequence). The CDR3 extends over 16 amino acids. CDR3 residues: CASSRGGGSSYNEQFF. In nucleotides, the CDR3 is TGTGCCAGCAGCCGGGGGGGCGGGAGCTCCTACAATGAGCAGTTCTTC.

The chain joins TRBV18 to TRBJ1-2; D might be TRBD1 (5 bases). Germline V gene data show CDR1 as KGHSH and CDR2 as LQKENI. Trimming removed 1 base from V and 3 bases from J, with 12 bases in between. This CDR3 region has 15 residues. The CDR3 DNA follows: TGTGCCAGCTCACCACAGCAGGGCCTGGACTATGGCTACACCTTC. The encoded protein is CASSPQQGLDYGYTF.

The CDR3 spells CAWRQGQGIRMNTEAFF. The CDR3 DNA is TGTGCCTGGAGGCAAGGACAGGGAATCAGAATGAACACTGAAGCTTTCTTT. The chain is built from TRBV30 and TRBJ1-1, with 8 bases identical to TRBD1. CDR1 and CDR2 from the germline V gene are GTSNPN and SVGIG (reference sequence). The CDR3 has 17 residues. V lost 3 bases to trimming and J lost 0 bases; unmatched junction nucleotides: 12. Supplemented by reference TRBV30 and TRBJ1-1, the full variable domain reads SQTIHQWPATLVQPVGSPLSLECTVEGTSNPNLYWYRQAAGRGLQLLFYSVGIGQISSEVPQNLSASRPQDRQFILSSKKLLLSDSGFYLCAWRQGQGIRMNTEAFFGQGTRLTVV.

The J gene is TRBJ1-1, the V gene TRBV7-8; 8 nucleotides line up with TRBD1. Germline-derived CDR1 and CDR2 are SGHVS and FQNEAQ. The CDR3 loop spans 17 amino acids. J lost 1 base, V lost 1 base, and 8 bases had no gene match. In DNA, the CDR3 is TGTGCCAGCAGCTTAGAATACGGGACAGGTTCGAACACTGAAGCTTTCTTT. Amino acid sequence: CASSLEYGTGSNTEAFF.

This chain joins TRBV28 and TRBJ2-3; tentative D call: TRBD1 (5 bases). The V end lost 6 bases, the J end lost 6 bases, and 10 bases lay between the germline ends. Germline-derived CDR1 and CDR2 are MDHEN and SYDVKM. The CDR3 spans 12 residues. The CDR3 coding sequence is TGTGCCAGCAGAGGACAAATTGATACGCAGTATTTT. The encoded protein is CASRGQIDTQYF.

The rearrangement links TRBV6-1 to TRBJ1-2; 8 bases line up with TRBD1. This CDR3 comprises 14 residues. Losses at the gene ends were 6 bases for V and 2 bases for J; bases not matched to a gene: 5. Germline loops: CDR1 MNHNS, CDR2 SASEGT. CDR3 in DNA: TGTGCCAGCAGGGGGACAGGTACAAACTATGGCTACACCTTC. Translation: CASRGTGTNYGYTF.

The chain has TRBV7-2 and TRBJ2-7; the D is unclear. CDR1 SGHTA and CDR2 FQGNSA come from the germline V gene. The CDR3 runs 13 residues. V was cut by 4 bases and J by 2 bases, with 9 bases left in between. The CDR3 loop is CASSWPTTYEQYF. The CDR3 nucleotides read TGTGCCAGCAGCTGGCCAACAACCTACGAGCAGTACTTC.

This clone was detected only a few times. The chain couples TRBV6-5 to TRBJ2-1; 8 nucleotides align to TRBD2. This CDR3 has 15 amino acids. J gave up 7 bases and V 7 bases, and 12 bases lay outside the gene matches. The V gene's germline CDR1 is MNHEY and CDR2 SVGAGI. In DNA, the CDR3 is TGTGCCAGCACCAAGGGACTCGGGGGGGGTAATGAGCAGTTCTTC. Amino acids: CASTKGLGGGNEQFF.

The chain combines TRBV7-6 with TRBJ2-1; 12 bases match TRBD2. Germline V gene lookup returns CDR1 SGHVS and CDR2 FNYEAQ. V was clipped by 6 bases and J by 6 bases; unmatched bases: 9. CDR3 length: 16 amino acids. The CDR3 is CASRHALAGGCNEQFF. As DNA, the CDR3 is TGTGCCAGCAGACATGCCCTAGCGGGAGGGTGCAATGAGCAGTTCTTC.

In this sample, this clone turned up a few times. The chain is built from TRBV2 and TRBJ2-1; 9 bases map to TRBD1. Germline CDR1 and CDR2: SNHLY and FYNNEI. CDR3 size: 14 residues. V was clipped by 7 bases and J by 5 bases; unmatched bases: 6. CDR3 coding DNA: TGTGCCAGCATGAGGGGACAGGGCCACAATGAGCAGTTCTTC. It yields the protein CASMRGQGHNEQFF.

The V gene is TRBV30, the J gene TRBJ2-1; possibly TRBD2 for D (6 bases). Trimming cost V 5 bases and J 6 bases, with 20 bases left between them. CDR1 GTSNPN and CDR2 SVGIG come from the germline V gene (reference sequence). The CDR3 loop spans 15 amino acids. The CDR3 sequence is CAWSRGGEYTNEQFF. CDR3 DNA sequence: TGTGCCTGGTCCCGAGGAGGGGAATACACCAATGAGCAGTTCTTC.

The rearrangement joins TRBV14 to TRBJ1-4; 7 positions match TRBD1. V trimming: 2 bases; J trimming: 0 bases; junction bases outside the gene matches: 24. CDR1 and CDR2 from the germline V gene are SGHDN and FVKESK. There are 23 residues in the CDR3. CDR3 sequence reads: CASSQSFNFDPTYQGATNEKLFF. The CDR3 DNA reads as TGTGCCAGCAGCCAATCCTTCAATTTTGACCCCACTTATCAGGGGGCAACTAATGAAAAACTGTTTTTT.

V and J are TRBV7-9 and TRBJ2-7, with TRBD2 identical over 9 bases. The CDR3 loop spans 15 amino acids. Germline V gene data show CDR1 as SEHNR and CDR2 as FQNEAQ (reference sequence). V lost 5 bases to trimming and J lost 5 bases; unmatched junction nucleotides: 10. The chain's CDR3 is CASSRGGGALDEQYF. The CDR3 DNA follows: TGTGCCAGCAGCCGTGGCGGGGGGGCACTCGACGAGCAGTACTTC.

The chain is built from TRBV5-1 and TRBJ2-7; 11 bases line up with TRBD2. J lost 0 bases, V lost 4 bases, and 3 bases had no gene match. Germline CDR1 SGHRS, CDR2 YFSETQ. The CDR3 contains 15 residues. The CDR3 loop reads CASSRTSGGSYEQYF. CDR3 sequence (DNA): TGCGCCAGCAGCCGCACTAGCGGGGGCTCCTACGAGCAGTACTTC.